The sequence of this T cell receptor (beta chain) was determined in a study of CD8 T cells in ankylosing spondylitis. TCRdb fed the 5' RACE reads into MiXCR, producing one record per CDR3 protein. Here the sample spans 150,000 to 200,000 distinct CDR3 sequences, roughly 11% being singletons. The sample was blood, either unsorted or a sorted T cell fraction (not recorded which). The origin of this receptor is a male donor with ankylosing spondylitis or in good health (not recorded which).

The CDR3 bases are TGTGCCAGCAGCCCGCTTACAGGGGGCAGTGAGCAGTTCTTC. It translates to CASSPLTGGSEQFF. This sequence joins TRBV11-3 and TRBJ2-1; 9 positions match TRBD1. Germline V gives CDR1 SGHNT, CDR2 YENEEA. V was pared by 5 bases and J by 9 bases, with 8 bases of the junction left unmatched. The CDR3 contains 14 residues. Full variable domain (remainder filled in from reference TRBV11-3 and TRBJ2-1): EAGVVQSPRYKIIEKKQPVAFWCNPISGHNTLYWYLQNLGQGPELLIRYENEEAVDDSQLPKDRFSAERLKGVDSTLKIQPAELGDSAVYLCASSPLTGGSEQFFGPGTRLTVL.